The present T cell receptor (beta chain) was sequenced within a study of beta chain features in type 1 diabetes. Reverse transcribing all isolated RNA meant expressed TCRB transcripts were sequenced. Naive, central memory and regulatory T cell samples came to a mean of around 3.5 million reads. Profiling relied on immunoSEQ multiplex PCR, and the TCRdb table lists in-frame clones only, not all of them. The sample consists of fewer than 350,000 clones, around 7.3% of them appearing once. Each population that was sorted was more than 95% pure. Findings and caveats of the study: Individuals with type 1 diabetes displayed fewer insertions and more deletions at VDJ junctions.

Trimming took off 4 bases at V and 11 bases at J, with 14 bases between the two ends. CDR1 is MNHNY and CDR2 is SVGAGI in the germline V gene (reference sequence). The CDR3 is 12 amino acids. In the case of this clone: Its antigen is currently unknown.

The material sequenced was central memory CD4+ T cells from blood. The receptor's source is a woman between 18 and 29 years old in good health. This chain links TRBV6-6 with TRBJ1-1; maybe TRBD1 (5 bases). The CDR3 here is CASSLGPREAFF. The CDR3 DNA reads as TGTGCCAGCAGTTTGGGGCCCCGCGAGGCTTTCTTT.